This T cell receptor beta chain is drawn from a study of shared clonotypes between healthy human individuals. Study-level findings and limits: Measured sharing among donors was expected to vary with sequencing depth. Donors were few, which limited the genetic and exposure-history diversity represented.

In regard to this clone: Its specificity is unknown.

The germline CDR1 and CDR2 sequences are MNHNS and SASEGT. Trimming cost V 10 bases and J 6 bases; bases outside gene matches: 10. CDR3 length equals 14 residues. The naive CD8 population came from CD45RO-negative cells selected for CCR7, without terminally differentiated effector memory CD45RA+ cells. The assay was immunoSEQ multiplex PCR, and TCRdb's table has in-frame clones only and misses some. The data show 750,000 to 1,000,000 clones, nearly 95% seen once. The sequence came from a man aged 25 to 40 in good health. Sequenced sample: naive CD8+ T cells sorted from blood. V is TRBV6-1 and J is TRBJ2-2; 8 bases map to TRBD2. The CDR3 sequence: CAIPGLDGPGELFF. CDR3 DNA sequence: TGTGCCATCCCGGGACTAGACGGTCCCGGGGAGCTGTTTTTT.